This T cell receptor beta chain appears in the sequencing data of a study of cytomegalovirus exposure and HLA in healthy donors. Study-wide points: There were some public TCRs occurring in many donors, but most TCR sequences were rare.

The method was immunoSEQ multiplex PCR; TCRdb's version includes in-frame clones alone and lacks a portion of them. Among 110,000 or so clones, approximately 90% were seen once, and the ten largest hold about 1.8%. Details on this clone: The antigen is undetermined.

This CDR3 region has 14 residues. Germline-derived CDR1 and CDR2 are WNHNN and SYGVQD (reference sequence). V was clipped by 2 bases and J by 8 bases; unmatched bases: 4. V is TRBV10-1 and J is TRBJ2-1; 9 nucleotides match TRBD2. The TCR comes from a man between 18 and 29 years old in good health and CMV-seronegative. Sequencing was done on a sample of PBMCs. CDR3 nucleotides: TGCGCCAGCAGTGAGGCGGGAGGGCCGTATGAGCAGTTCTTC. Translated: CASSEAGGPYEQFF.